This T cell receptor (beta chain) was recorded in a study of low-dose radiotherapy and immunotherapy resistance in tumors. Whole-study context: A dose of 300 mg of oral aspirin was taken by patients daily for four cycles from cycle 1 day 1.

As to time point: after trial treatment. Treatment reported: LDRT plus nivolumab, ipilimumab, low-dose cyclophosphamide and aspirin (RACIN trial). Patients who could take part had advanced solid tumors with no tumor-infiltrating lymphocytes. CDR1 is SGDLS and CDR2 is YYNGEE in the germline V gene. J lost 4 bases, V lost 4 bases, and 11 bases had no gene match. This CDR3 spans 16 amino acids. This clonotype was detected many times. Amplification of TCRs used a constant-region primer and V-primer adapter for approximately 18 PCR cycles. TCRdb used MiXCR to reprocess the reads, holding one entry per CDR3 protein. The sample shows roughly 50,000 distinct CDR3 sequences, around 35% of them seen only once.

The chain has TRBV9 and TRBJ2-1; 7 positions agree with TRBD2. Material: PBMCs, obtained after low-dose radiotherapy plus immunotherapy. The TCR sequence derives from a male donor with rectosigmoid adenocarcinoma. The CDR3 bases are TGTGCCAGCAGCCCCCGCTCGGGCGGGAGATACAATGAGCAGTTCTTC. Its protein is CASSPRSGGRYNEQFF.